One sample yielded the 17 T cell receptor beta chains listed below, sequenced in a study of PD-1 blockade in classical Hodgkin lymphoma. Sample time point: cycle 4 day 1 (C4D1), after less than seven weeks of nivolumab. Following autologous stem cell transplantation, relapse occurred in every patient, and exposure to brentuximab vedotin varied. Sequenced by immunoSEQ multiplex PCR; TCRdb stores in-frame clones only, minus some. Of approximately 61,000 clones listed, 87% are singletons. Material: peripheral blood mononuclear cells (PBMCs), obtained before the fourth cycle of nivolumab. The receptors were sampled from a human donor with classical Hodgkin lymphoma.

The chain has TRBV10-3 and TRBJ1-5; maybe TRBD1 (6 bases). From germline, CDR1 is ENHRY and CDR2 SYGVKD. This CDR3 is built from 14 residues. V lost 2 bases and J 5 bases, leaving 10 bases between the germline ends. The DNA for the CDR3 is TGTGCCATCAGTGAGACAGGGACGTATCAGCCCCAGCATTTT. This encodes CAISETGTYQPQHF.

The chain is built from TRBV7-3 and TRBJ1-1, with D perhaps matching TRBD1 (6 bases). Trimming pared 5 bases from V and 3 bases from J, leaving 10 bases between. Germline V gene lookup returns CDR1 SGHTA and CDR2 FQGTGA. The CDR3 runs 13 residues. CDR3 coding DNA: TGTGCCAGCAGCGCCCACAGGGACACTGAAGCTTTCTTT. Protein sequence: CASSAHRDTEAFF. The full variable domain, its missing parts supplied by reference TRBV7-3 and TRBJ1-1, is GAGVSQTPSNKVTEKGKYVELRCDPISGHTALYWYRQSLGQGPEFLIYFQGTGAADDSGLPNDRFFAVRPEGSVSTLKIQRTERGDSAVYLCASSAHRDTEAFFGQGTRLTVV.

This rearrangement joins TRBV7-2 to TRBJ2-7; 8 bases agree with TRBD1. V dropped 2 bases and J dropped 7; count of bases not matched to a gene: 7. There are 14 residues in the CDR3. CDR1 SGHTA and CDR2 FQGNSA come from the germline V gene. The CDR3 DNA reads TGTGCCAGCAGCTTAAATGCAGGGGGCAGGGAGCAGTACTTC. Translated, it gives CASSLNAGGREQYF.

This clone came up once. The chain has TRBV5-1 and TRBJ2-3, with unresolved D. This CDR3 is built from 12 residues. Trimming removed 0 bases at V and 10 bases at J, with 9 bases between. From germline, CDR1 is SGHRS and CDR2 YFSETQ. The CDR3, as DNA: TGCGCCAGCAGCTTGGCCGAGTCTGCGCAGTATTTT. Its protein is CASSLAESAQYF.

The chain carries TRBV5-1 and TRBJ2-2; 7 bases align to TRBD1. The length of the CDR3 is 15 residues. In germline, CDR1 is SGHRS, CDR2 YFSETQ. The trim removed 4 bases at V and 4 bases at J, leaving 7 bases unmatched. The CDR3 DNA is TGCGCCAGCAGCGTCGCAGGGGGTCCCACCGGGGAGCTGTTTTTT. Its translation: CASSVAGGPTGELFF.

The chain recombines TRBV28 with TRBJ2-7; 8 bases are a match to TRBD2. The V gene's germline CDR1 is MDHEN and CDR2 SYDVKM. The CDR3 runs 13 residues. With 7 bases clipped from V and 5 bases from J, the junction kept 7 bases outside the gene matches. The CDR3 nucleotides are TGTGCCAGCACTCCGGGGGGGCTCGACGAGCAGTACTTC. Protein product: CASTPGGLDEQYF.

This clone was recorded once. The V gene is TRBV14, the J gene TRBJ1-2; 7 bases fit TRBD1. From germline, CDR1 is SGHDN and CDR2 FVKESK. J gave up 0 bases and V 4 bases, and 5 bases lay outside the gene matches. The CDR3 runs to 15 residues. CDR3 amino acids: CASSRLTGPNYGYTF. The CDR3, as DNA: TGTGCCAGCAGCCGCCTGACAGGGCCTAACTATGGCTACACCTTC. Looking up the rest from reference TRBV14 and TRBJ1-2 gives the full variable domain: EAGVTQFPSHSVIEKGQTVTLRCDPISGHDNLYWYRRVMGKEIKFLLHFVKESKQDESGMPNNRFLAERTGGTYSTLKVQPAELEDSGVYFCASSRLTGPNYGYTFGSGTRLTVV.

The V gene is TRBV28, the J gene TRBJ2-7, with D maybe TRBD2 (5 bases). The germline CDR1 and CDR2 sequences are MDHEN and SYDVKM. The CDR3 has 14 residues. V gave up 2 bases and J gave up 6 bases, with 14 bases separating them. This chain's CDR3 is CASSLMPGISEQYF. The DNA for the CDR3 is TGTGCCAGCAGTTTAATGCCCGGGATTAGCGAGCAGTACTTC.

A word on this clone: Other DNA sequences from this sample encode an identical CDR3 as well. This chain uses TRBV6-4 with TRBJ1-5; TRBD1 might be the D (5 bases). The V and J ends lost 6 bases and 5 bases respectively, with 20 bases between them. The CDR3 is 16 amino acids. CDR1 and CDR2 from the germline V gene are MRHNA and SNTAGT. This CDR3 reads CASRASGGECYQPQHF. The CDR3, as DNA: TGTGCCAGCAGGGCCTCTGGGGGGGAGTGTTATCAGCCCCAGCATTTT.

V gene TRBV19 combines with J gene TRBJ1-6, with TRBD1 identical over 9 bases. V lost 6 bases and J lost 8; bases outside the gene matches: 5. The CDR3 spans 14 residues. CDR1 and CDR2 (germline): LNHDA, SQIVND (reference sequence). The CDR3 region has the DNA TGTGCCAGTAGGGTCGGGACAGGGCATTCACCCCTCCACTTT. Translating gives CASRVGTGHSPLHF.

The chain links TRBV5-1 to TRBJ2-3, with TRBD2 matching over 10 bases. With 4 bases clipped from V and 2 bases from J, the junction kept 7 bases outside the gene matches. CDR1 and CDR2 (germline): SGHRS, YFSETQ. The CDR3 contains 16 residues. The CDR3 sequence: CASSGRSGGDTDTQYF. The CDR3 DNA is TGCGCCAGCAGCGGGCGGAGCGGGGGGGACACAGATACGCAGTATTTT.

The chain combines TRBV11-3 with TRBJ1-5, with TRBD1 matching 7 bases. Unmatched junction bases numbered 4, after V lost 4 bases and J lost 4 bases. CDR3 length: 14 amino acids. Germline V gene sequence: CDR1 SGHNT, CDR2 YENEEA. The CDR3 spells CASSWGQRNQPQHF. CDR3 DNA: TGTGCCAGCAGCTGGGGACAGAGAAATCAGCCCCAGCATTTT.

The V gene is TRBV23-1, the J gene TRBJ1-2, with D hard to call. TRBV23-1 is noted as an ORF with a role that remains uncertain. Trimming stripped 0 bases from V and 6 bases from J, with 5 bases between. This CDR3 has 12 residues. The CDR3 reads CASSQSWDGYTF. The CDR3 nucleotides are TGCGCCAGCAGTCAATCCTGGGATGGCTACACCTTC.

The V and J genes are TRBV19 and TRBJ2-1; 10 bases fit TRBD2. From germline, CDR1 is LNHDA and CDR2 SQIVND (reference sequence). Losses at the gene ends were 6 bases for V and 3 bases for J; bases not matched to a gene: 2. The CDR3 totals 14 residues. Here the CDR3 reads CASSLAGDYNEQFF. CDR3 nucleotides: TGTGCCAGTAGCCTAGCGGGGGACTACAATGAGCAGTTCTTC.

The chain couples TRBV9 to TRBJ2-1; D is perhaps TRBD2 (5 bases). The CDR3 consists of 14 residues. CDR1 is SGDLS, CDR2 YYNGEE, per germline. Deletions cut 2 bases from V and 9 bases from J, with 15 bases between. The CDR3 loop is CASSVNLLGVEQFF. CDR3 sequence (DNA): TGTGCCAGCAGCGTTAACTTGCTCGGGGTTGAGCAGTTCTTC.

The V gene is TRBV18, the J gene TRBJ1-1, with no clear D. V was shortened by 4 bases and J by 5 bases, with 11 bases between the two germline ends. The CDR3 length is 13 residues. The V gene's germline CDR1 is KGHSH and CDR2 LQKENI. As DNA, the CDR3 is TGTGCCAGCTCACTCGCTTTGGAAACTGAAGCTTTCTTT. Protein: CASSLALETEAFF.

This clone was recorded only once. The J gene is TRBJ1-6, the V gene TRBV4-2; D ambiguous. Germline V gene lookup returns CDR1 LGHNA and CDR2 YNFKEQ. This CDR3 comprises 16 residues. Between the trimmed V and J ends, which lost 1 base and 0 bases, there was a span of 7 bases. The CDR3 region has the DNA TGTGCCAGCAGCCAAGCCGCGGGCTCCTATAATTCACCCCTCCACTTT. Protein product: CASSQAAGSYNSPLHF.